The subject of this entry is one TCR beta chain. Per germline, CDR1 SGHRS and CDR2 YFSETQ. The CDR3 runs 14 residues. V was shortened by 0 bases and J by 3 bases, with 9 bases between the two germline ends. This entry comes from a study of cytomegalovirus exposure and HLA in healthy donors. The study ran its PCR with 60 Vbeta and 13 Jbeta primers. Sequenced by immunoSEQ multiplex PCR; TCRdb stores in-frame clones only, minus some. The sample lists tens of thousands of clones; 70% to 75% were seen once. Sequencing was performed on PBMCs. This sequence originates from a middle-aged man in good health and CMV-seropositive. The chain links TRBV5-1 to TRBJ2-5, with D uncertain. The CDR3 spells CASSLAGGEETQYF. CDR3 DNA sequence: TGCGCCAGCAGCTTGGCCGGCGGTGAAGAGACCCAGTACTTC.